This is a list of T cell receptor beta chains from one sample in a study of identical twins. TCRdb recomputed calls from the 5' RACE reads with MiXCR, one row per CDR3 protein. The table records 400,000 to 500,000 distinct CDR3 sequences, 15% to 20% of them present only once. The specimen sequenced was naive T cells sorted from blood. Receptors were obtained from a man aged 45-65 years in good health. Each CDR3 is given with its conserved first and last residue. D genes are given only for firm matches. Part of the rows lack a size; the others show once, few, many or a class for expanded clones.

>TRBJ2-7|-|TRBV6-5|-
CASSYSDSDYEQYF
TGTGCCAGCAGTTACTCAGACAGCGACTACGAGCAGTACTTC
>TRBJ2-3|-|TRBV7-8|TRBD2
CASSGRLASTDTQYF
TGTGCCAGCAGCGGACGACTAGCCAGCACAGATACGCAGTATTTT
>TRBJ2-1|many|TRBV20-1|-
CSERRSSYNEQFF
TGCAGTGAAAGGCGGAGCTCCTACAATGAGCAGTTCTTC
>TRBJ2-5|many|TRBV12-3/TRBV12-4|TRBD1
CASSPGTGGVETQYF
TGTGCCAGCAGTCCAGGGACAGGGGGCGTGGAGACCCAGTACTTC
>TRBJ2-3|few|TRBV11-1|TRBD1
CASTLDRGHTDTQYF
TGTGCCAGCACCCTGGACAGGGGTCACACAGATACGCAGTATTTT
>TRBJ2-4|-|TRBV27|-
CASSGQGGKGGIQYF
TGTGCCAGCAGTGGACAAGGAGGAAAGGGGGGCATTCAGTACTTC
>TRBJ2-5|many|TRBV12-3/TRBV12-4|-
CASSLSLKTQYF
TGTGCCAGCAGTTTATCCTTGAAGACCCAGTACTTC
>TRBJ2-7|few|TRBV20-1|-
CSANNLGTFYEQYF
TGCAGTGCGAACAATCTTGGGACATTCTACGAGCAGTACTTC
>TRBJ1-1|-|TRBV28|-
CASSPLGTENTEAFF
TGTGCCAGCAGTCCGTTAGGCACAGAGAACACTGAAGCTTTCTTT
>TRBJ2-7|-|TRBV20-1|-
CSAQWGYEQYF
TGCAGTGCACAGTGGGGCTACGAGCAGTACTTC
>TRBJ2-3|few|TRBV20-1|TRBD2
CSVRALAGGVLDTQYF
TGCAGTGTTAGGGCCCTAGCGGGAGGCGTCCTAGATACGCAGTATTTT
>TRBJ2-2|-|TRBV15|-
CATSRATGELFF
TGTGCCACCAGCAGGGCCACCGGGGAGCTGTTTTTT